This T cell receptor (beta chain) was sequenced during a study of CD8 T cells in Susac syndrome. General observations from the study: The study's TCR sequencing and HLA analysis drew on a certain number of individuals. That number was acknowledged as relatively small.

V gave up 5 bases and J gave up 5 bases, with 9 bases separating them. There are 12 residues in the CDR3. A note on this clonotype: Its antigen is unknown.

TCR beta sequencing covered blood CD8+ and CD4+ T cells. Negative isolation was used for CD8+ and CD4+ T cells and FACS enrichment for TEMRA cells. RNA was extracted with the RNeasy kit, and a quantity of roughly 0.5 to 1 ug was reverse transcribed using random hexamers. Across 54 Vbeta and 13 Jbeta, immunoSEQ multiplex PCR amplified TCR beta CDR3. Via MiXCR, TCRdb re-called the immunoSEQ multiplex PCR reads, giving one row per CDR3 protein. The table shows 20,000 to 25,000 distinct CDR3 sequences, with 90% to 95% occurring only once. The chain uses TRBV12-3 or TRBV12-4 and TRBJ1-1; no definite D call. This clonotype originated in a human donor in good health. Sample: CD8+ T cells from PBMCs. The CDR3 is CASSPTRTEAFF. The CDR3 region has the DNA TGTGCCAGCAGTCCCACGAGGACTGAAGCTTTCTTT.